This record covers a single T cell receptor (beta chain). TCRdb used MiXCR to reprocess the PCR reads, holding one entry per CDR3 protein. Of approximately 10,000 distinct CDR3 sequences in the sample, about a quarter were seen once. This sample was taken from a study of immune characterization of retroperitoneal liposarcoma. The CDR3 length is 16 residues. Germline CDR1 MNHNS, CDR2 SASEGT. The ends were cut back, 0 bases at V and 4 bases at J, with 14 bases in the middle. The genes are TRBV6-1 and TRBJ2-3, with a tentative D call TRBD2 (6 bases). The source is a male donor with retroperitoneal liposarcoma. Sequenced: tumor tissue. The CDR3 bases are TGTGCCAGCAGTGAAGCTAGCGGAGCGGGCCCAGATACGCAGTATTTT. It encodes CASSEASGAGPDTQYF.